Listed below are T cell receptor beta chains from one sample, sequenced in a study of blood T cell repertoires in COVID-19. Data came from immunoSEQ multiplex PCR; TCRdb stores just in-frame clones and leaves some out. The sample holds under 130,000 clones, roughly 90% seen once. The sequenced sample was peripheral blood. These receptors all come from a woman aged 55-70 years with acute or convalescent COVID-19. Both conserved end residues are part of each CDR3. The D gene is left open where the match is weak. A row's size may be missing; if present it is once, few, many or a size class.

v_call	cdr3_length	clone_size	d_call	j_call	cdr3_nt	cdr3_aa
TRBV7-8	15	NA	NA	TRBJ1-4	TGTGCCAGCAGCTTAGTTCGGCAGGGTGGTGAAAAACTGTTTTTT	CASSLVRQGGEKLFF
TRBV24-1	15	NA	TRBD2	TRBJ2-1	TGTGCCACCAGTGGGTCTAGCGGAACCTACAATGAGCAGTTCTTC	CATSGSSGTYNEQFF
TRBV6-5	15	NA	TRBD2	TRBJ2-1	TGTGCCAGTTCTTCCGGGACTAGCGGTTTGAATGAGCAGTTCTTC	CASSSGTSGLNEQFF
TRBV7-3	15	NA	NA	TRBJ2-1	TGTGCCAGCAGTAAAAGTAGGGAGGCCTACAATGAGCAGTTCTTC	CASSKSREAYNEQFF
TRBV28	15	NA	NA	TRBJ1-1	TGTGCCAGCAGTTTATCTGTAGGCTCGGGGACTGAAGCTTTCTTT	CASSLSVGSGTEAFF
TRBV19	15	NA	NA	TRBJ1-3	TGTGCCAGTAGTGAGGCTTTGCGCTCTGGAAACACCATATATTTT	CASSEALRSGNTIYF
TRBV29-1	19	NA	TRBD2	TRBJ2-5	TGCAGCGTTGAACCACCACGGGGGAGCGGGGTAGGGAATAGGGAGACCCAGTACTTC	CSVEPPRGSGVGNRETQYF
TRBV10-3	15	NA	TRBD1	TRBJ1-5	TGTGCCATCAGTGCCGGGACAGGGTCAGCTCGGCCCCAGCATTTT	CAISAGTGSARPQHF
TRBV30	15	NA	NA	TRBJ1-3	TGTGCCTGGAGTGTACCGAAGGGGCGAGGAAACACCATATATTTT	CAWSVPKGRGNTIYF
TRBV5-1	15	NA	NA	TRBJ1-6	TGCGCCAGCAGCTTGGATGGGAGGAGCTATTCACCCCTCCACTTT	CASSLDGRSYSPLHF
TRBV18	13	NA	NA	TRBJ1-5	TGTGCCAGCTCGCCAGGGCTGGATCAGCCCCAGCATTTT	CASSPGLDQPQHF
TRBV6-2/TRBV6-3	15	NA	TRBD1	TRBJ1-5	TGTGCCAGCAGTATCCCAGGGGGCAGTAATCAGCCCCAGCATTTT	CASSIPGGSNQPQHF
TRBV3-1/TRBV3-2	16	NA	TRBD1	TRBJ1-6	TGTGCCAGCAGCCAAGTAGGACAGGGGAAAGGGTCACCCCTCCACTTT	CASSQVGQGKGSPLHF
TRBV5-1	17	NA	NA	TRBJ2-1	TGCGCCAGCAGTTGGGAGGCTTGGCGGAACCACCTCAATGAGCAGTTCTTC	CASSWEAWRNHLNEQFF
TRBV13	15	NA	NA	TRBJ2-7	TGTGCCAGCAGCTTTCCAGGGGCGGCAGTCTACGAGCAGTACTTC	CASSFPGAAVYEQYF
TRBV7-9	16	NA	TRBD2	TRBJ2-1	TGTGCCAGCAGCGCAAGAAGACTAGCGGGGTACAATGAGCAGTTCTTC	CASSARRLAGYNEQFF
TRBV24-1	17	once	TRBD1	TRBJ2-6	TGTGCCACCAGTGAAGGACAGGGGACCCCTGGGGCCAACGTCCTAACTTTC	CATSEGQGTPGANVLTF
TRBV28	16	NA	TRBD1	TRBJ1-5	TGTGCCAGCAGTCCCCAGTACCAGGGGGACAATCAGCCCCAGCATTTT	CASSPQYQGDNQPQHF
TRBV9	14	NA	TRBD1	TRBJ1-4	TGTGCCAGCAGCGTCGGGCAGGGGGGTGAAAAACTGTTTTTT	CASSVGQGGEKLFF
TRBV6-5	15	NA	NA	TRBJ1-4	TGTGCCAGCAGCGTTTCCGACAGCAACCCCGGAAAACTGTTTTTT	CASSVSDSNPGKLFF
TRBV13	13	NA	NA	TRBJ1-2	TGTGCCAGCAGCTTAGGGGGCACCTATGGCTACACCTTC	CASSLGGTYGYTF
TRBV27	14	NA	NA	TRBJ1-2	TGTGCCAGCAGTCCCCGACAGAGAACCTATGGCTACACCTTC	CASSPRQRTYGYTF
TRBV2	13	NA	TRBD2	TRBJ2-1	TGTGCCAGCAGGCCCGGGACTAGCGATGAGCAGTTCTTC	CASRPGTSDEQFF